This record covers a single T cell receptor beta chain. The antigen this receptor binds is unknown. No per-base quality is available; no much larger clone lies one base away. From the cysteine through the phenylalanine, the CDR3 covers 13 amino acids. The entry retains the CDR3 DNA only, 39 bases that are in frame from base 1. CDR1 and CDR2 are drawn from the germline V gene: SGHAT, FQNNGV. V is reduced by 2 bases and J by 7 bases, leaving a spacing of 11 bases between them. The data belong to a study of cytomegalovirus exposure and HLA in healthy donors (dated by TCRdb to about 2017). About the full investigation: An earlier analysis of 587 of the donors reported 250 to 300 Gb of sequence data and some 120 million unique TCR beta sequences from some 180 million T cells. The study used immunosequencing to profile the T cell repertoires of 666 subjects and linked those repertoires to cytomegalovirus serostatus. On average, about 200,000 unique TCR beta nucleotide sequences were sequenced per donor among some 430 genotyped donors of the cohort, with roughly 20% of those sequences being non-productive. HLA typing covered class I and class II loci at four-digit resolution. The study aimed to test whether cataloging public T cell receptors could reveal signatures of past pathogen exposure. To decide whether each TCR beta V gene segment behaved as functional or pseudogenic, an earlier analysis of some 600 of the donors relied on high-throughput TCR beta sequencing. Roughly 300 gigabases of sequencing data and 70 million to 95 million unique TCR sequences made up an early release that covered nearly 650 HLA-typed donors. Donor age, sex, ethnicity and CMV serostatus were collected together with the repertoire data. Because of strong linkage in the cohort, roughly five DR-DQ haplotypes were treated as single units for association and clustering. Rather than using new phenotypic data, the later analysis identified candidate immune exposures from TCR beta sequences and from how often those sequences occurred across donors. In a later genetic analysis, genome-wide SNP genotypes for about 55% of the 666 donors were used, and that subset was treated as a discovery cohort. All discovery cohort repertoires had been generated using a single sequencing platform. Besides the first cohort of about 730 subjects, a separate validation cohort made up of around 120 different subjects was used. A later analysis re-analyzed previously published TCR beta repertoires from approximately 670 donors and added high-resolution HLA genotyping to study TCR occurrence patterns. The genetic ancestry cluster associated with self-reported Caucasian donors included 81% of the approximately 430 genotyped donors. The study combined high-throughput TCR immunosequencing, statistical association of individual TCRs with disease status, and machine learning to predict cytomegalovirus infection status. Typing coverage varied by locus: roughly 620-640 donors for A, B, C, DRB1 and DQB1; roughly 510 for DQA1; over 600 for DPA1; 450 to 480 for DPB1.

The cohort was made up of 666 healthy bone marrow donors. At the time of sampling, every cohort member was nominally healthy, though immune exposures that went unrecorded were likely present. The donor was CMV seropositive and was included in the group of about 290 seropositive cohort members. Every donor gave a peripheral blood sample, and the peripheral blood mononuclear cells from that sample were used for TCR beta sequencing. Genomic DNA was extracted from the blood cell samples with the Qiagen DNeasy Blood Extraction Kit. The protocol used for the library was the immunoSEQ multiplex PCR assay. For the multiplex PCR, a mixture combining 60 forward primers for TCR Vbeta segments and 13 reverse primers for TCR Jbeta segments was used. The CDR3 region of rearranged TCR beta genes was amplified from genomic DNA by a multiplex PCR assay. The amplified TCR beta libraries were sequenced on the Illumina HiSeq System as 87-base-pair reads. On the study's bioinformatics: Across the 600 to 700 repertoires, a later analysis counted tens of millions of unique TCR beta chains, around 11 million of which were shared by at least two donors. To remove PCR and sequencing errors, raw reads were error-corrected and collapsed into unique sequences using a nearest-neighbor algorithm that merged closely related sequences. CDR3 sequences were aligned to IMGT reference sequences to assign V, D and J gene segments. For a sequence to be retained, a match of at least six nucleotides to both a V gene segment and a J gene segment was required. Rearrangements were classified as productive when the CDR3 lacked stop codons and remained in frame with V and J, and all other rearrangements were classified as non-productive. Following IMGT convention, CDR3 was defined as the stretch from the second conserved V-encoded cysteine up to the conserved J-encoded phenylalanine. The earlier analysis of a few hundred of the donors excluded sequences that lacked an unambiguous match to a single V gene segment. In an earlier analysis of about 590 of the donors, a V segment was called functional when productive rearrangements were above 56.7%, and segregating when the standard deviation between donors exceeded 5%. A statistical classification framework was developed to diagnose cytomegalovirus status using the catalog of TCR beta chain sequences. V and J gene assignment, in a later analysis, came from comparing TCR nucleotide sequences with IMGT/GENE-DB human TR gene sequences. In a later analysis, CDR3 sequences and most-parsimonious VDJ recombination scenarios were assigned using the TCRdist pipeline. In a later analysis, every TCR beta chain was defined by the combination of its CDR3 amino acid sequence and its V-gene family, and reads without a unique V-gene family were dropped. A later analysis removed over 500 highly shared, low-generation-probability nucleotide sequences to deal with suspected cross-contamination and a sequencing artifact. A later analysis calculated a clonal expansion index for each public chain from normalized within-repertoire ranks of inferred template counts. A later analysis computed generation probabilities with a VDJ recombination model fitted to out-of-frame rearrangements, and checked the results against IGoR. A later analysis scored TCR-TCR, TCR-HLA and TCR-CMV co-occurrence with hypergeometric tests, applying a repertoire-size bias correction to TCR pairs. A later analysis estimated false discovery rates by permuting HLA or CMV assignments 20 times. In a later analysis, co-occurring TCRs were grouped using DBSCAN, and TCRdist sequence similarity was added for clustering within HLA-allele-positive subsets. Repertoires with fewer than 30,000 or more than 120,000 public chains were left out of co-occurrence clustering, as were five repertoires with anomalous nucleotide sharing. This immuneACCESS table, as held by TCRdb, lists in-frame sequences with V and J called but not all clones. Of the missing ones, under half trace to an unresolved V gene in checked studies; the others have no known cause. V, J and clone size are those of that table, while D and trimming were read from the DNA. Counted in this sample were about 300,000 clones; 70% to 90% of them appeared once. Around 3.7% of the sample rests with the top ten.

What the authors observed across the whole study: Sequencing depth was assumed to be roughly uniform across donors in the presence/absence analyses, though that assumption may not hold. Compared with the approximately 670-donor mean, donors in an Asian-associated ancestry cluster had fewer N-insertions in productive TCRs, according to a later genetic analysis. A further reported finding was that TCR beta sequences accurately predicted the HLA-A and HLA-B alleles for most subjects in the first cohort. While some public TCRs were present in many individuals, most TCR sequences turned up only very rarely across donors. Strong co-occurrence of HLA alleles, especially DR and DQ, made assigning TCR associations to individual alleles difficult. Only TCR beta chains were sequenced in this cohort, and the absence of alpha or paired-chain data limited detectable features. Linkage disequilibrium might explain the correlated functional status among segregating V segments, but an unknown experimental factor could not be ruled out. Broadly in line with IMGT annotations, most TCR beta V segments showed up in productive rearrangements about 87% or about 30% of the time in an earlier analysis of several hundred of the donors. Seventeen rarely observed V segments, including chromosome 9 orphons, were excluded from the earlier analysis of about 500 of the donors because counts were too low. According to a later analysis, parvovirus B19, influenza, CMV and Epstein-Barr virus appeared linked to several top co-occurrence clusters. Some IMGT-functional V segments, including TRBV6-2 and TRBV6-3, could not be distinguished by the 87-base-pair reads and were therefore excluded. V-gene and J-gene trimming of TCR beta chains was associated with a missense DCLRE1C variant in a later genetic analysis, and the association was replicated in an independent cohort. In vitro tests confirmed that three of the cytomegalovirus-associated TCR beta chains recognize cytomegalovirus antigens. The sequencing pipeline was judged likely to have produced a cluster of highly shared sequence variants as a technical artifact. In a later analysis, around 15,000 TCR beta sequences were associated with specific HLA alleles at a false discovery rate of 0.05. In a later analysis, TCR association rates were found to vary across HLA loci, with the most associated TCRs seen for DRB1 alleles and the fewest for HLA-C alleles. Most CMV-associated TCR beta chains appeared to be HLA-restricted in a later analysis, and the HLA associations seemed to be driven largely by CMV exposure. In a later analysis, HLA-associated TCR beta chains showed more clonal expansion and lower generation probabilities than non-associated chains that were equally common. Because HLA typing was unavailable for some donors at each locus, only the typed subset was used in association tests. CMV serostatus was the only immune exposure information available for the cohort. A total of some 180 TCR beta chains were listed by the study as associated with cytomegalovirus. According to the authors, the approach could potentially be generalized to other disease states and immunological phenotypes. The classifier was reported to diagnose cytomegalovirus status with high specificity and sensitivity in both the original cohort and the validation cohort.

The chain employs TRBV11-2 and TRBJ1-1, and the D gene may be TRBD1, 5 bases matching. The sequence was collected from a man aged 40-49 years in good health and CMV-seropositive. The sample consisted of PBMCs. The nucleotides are TGTGCCAGCAGCTTAACGACAGCTGGTGAAGCTTTCTTT. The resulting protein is CASSLTTAGEAFF.